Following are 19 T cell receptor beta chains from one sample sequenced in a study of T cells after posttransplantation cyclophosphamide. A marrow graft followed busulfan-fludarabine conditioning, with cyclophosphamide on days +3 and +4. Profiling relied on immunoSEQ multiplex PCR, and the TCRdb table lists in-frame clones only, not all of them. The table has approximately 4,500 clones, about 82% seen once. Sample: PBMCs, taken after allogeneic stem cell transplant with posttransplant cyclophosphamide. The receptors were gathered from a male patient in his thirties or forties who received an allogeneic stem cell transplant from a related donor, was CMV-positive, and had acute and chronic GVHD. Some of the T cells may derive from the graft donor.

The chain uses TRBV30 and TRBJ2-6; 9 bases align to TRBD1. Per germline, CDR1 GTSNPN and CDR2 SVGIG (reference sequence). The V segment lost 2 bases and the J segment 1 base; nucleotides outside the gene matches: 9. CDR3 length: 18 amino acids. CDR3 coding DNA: TGTGCCTGGAGTCGGATTACAGGGGGCGTTTCTGGGGCCAACGTCCTGACTTTC. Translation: CAWSRITGGVSGANVLTF.

CDR3 residues: CASSLEFGLKYNEQFF. The CDR3 region has the DNA TGTGCCAGCAGCTTAGAGTTTGGACTAAAGTACAATGAGCAGTTCTTC. This sequence joins TRBV7-9 and TRBJ2-1; a possible D gene is TRBD2 (6 bases). Germline CDR1 SEHNR, CDR2 FQNEAQ (reference sequence). The CDR3 extends over 16 amino acids. The V end was cut by 1 base, the J end by 4 bases, with 14 bases between.

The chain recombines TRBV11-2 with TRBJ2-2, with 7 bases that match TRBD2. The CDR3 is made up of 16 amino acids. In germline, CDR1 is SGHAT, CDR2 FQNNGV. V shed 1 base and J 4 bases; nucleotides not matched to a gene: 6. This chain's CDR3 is CASSLVASGPTGELFF. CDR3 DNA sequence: TGTGCCAGCAGCTTAGTTGCTAGCGGTCCCACCGGGGAGCTGTTTTTT.

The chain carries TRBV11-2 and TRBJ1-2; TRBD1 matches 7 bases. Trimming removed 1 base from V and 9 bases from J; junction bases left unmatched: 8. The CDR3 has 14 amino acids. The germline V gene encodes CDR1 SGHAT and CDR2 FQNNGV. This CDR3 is CASSLGSTGLRYTF. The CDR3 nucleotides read TGTGCCAGCAGCTTAGGTTCGACAGGGCTTCGCTACACCTTC.

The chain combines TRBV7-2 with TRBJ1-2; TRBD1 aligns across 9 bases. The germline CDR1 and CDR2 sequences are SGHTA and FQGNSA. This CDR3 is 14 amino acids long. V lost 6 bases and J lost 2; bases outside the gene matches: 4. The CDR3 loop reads CASRTGQGNYGYTF. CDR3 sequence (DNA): TGTGCCAGCAGGACGGGACAGGGAAACTATGGCTACACCTTC.

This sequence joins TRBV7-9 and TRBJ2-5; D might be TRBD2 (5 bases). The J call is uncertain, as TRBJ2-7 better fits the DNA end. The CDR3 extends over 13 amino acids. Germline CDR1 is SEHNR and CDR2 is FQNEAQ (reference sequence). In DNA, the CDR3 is TGTGCCAGCACGGGCGCGGGCACTGGCGAGCAGTACTTC. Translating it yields CASTGAGTGEQYF.

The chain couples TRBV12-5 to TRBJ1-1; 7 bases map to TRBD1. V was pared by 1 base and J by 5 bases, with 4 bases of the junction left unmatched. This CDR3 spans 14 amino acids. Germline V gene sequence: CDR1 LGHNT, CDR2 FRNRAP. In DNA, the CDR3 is TGTGCTAGTGGTTTGGGAGACAGGGCGACTGAAGCTTTCTTT. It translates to CASGLGDRATEAFF. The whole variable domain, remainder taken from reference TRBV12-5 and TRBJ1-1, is DARVTQTPRHKVTEMGQEVTMRCQPILGHNTVFWYRQTMMQGLELLAYFRNRAPLDDSGMPKDRFSAEMPDATLATLKIQPSEPRDSAVYFCASGLGDRATEAFFGQGTRLTVV.

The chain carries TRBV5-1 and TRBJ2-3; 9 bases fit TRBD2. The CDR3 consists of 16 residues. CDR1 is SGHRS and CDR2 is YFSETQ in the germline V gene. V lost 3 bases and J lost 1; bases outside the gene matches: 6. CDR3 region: CASSSVAGVGTDTQYF. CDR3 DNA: TGCGCCAGCAGCTCGGTAGCGGGAGTGGGCACAGATACGCAGTATTTT.

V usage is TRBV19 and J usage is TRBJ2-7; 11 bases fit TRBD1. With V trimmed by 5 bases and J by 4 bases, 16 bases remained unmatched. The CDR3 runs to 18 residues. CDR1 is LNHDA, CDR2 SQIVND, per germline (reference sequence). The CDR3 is CASSQKGQGATVLYEQYF. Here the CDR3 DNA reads TGTGCCAGTAGTCAAAAAGGACAGGGGGCGACTGTATTATACGAGCAGTACTTC.

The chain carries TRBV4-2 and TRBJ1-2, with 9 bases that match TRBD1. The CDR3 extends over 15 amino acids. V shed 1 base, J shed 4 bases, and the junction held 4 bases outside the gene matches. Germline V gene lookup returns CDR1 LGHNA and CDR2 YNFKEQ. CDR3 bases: TGTGCCAGCAGCCAAGGGGACAGGGAAATCTATGGCTACACCTTC. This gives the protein CASSQGDREIYGYTF.

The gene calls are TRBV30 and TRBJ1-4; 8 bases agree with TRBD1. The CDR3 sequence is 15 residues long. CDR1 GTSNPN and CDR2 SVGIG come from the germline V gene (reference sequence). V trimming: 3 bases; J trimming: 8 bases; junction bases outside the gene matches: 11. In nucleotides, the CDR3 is TGTGCCTGGAGCCCCGACAGGGGCGGGGTAGAAAAACTGTTTTTT. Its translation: CAWSPDRGGVEKLFF.

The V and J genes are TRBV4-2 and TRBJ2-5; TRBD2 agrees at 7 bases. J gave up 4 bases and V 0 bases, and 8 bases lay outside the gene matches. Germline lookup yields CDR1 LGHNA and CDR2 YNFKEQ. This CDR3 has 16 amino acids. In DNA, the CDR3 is TGTGCCAGCAGCCAAGAAGAGGCGGGAGTAGGAGAGACCCAGTACTTC. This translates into CASSQEEAGVGETQYF.

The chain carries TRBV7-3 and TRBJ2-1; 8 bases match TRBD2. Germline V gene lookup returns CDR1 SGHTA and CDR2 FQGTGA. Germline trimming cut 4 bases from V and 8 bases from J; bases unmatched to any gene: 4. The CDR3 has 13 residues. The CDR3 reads CASSSGLADEQFF. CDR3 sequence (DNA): TGTGCCAGCAGCTCCGGACTAGCCGATGAGCAGTTCTTC.

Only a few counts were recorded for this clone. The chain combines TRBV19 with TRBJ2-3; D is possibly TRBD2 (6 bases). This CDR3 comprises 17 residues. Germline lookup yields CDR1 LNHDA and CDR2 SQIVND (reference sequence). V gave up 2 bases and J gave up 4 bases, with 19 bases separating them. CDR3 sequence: CASSIRGGKGRADTQYF. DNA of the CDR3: TGTGCCAGTAGTATACGTGGAGGGAAAGGTCGTGCAGATACGCAGTATTTT.

The chain's CDR3 is CASSARPYGGSGNTIYF. Written as DNA, the CDR3 is TGTGCCAGCAGCGCCCGTCCCTACGGGGGCTCTGGAAACACCATATATTTT. The chain joins TRBV11-2 to TRBJ1-3, with a weak D call TRBD1 (5 bases). This CDR3 spans 17 amino acids. Germline values: CDR1 SGHAT, CDR2 FQNNGV. Trimming took off 5 bases at V and 0 bases at J, with 17 bases between the two ends.

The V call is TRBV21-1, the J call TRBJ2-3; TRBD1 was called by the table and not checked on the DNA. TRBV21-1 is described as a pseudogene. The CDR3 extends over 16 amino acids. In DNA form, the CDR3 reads TGTGCCAGCAGCAAAGATTGGGCAGGGGAAGGAGATACGCAGTATTTT. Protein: CASSKDWAGEGDTQYF.

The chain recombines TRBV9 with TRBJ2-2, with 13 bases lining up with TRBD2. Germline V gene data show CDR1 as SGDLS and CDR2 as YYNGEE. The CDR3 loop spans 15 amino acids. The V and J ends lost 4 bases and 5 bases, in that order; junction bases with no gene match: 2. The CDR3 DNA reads TGTGCCAGCAGCTCGGGACTAGCGGGAACCGGGGAGCTGTTTTTT. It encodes CASSSGLAGTGELFF.

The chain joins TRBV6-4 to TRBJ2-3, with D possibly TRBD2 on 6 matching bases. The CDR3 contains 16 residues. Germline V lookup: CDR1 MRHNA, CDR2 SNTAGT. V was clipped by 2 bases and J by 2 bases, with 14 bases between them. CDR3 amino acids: CASSDQAGSHTDTQYF. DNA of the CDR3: TGTGCCAGCAGTGACCAGGCGGGAAGCCACACAGATACGCAGTATTTT.

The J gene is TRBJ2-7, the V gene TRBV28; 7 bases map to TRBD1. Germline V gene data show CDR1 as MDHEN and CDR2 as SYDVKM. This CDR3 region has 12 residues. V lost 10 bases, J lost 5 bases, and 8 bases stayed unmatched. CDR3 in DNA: TGTGCCACCTCGGGACAGTTCCACGAGCAGTACTTC. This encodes CATSGQFHEQYF.